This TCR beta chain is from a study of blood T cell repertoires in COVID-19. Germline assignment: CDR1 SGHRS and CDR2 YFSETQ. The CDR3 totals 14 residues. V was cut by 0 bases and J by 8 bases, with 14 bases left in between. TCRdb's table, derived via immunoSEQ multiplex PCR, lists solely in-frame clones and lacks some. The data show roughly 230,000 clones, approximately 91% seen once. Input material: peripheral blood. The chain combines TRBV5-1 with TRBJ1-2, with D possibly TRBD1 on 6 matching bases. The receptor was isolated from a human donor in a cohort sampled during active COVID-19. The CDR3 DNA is TGCGCCAGCAGCTTGGACAGGGTGGGAGAAGGCTACACCTTC. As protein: CASSLDRVGEGYTF. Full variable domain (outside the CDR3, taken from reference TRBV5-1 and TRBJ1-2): KAGVTQTPRYLIKTRGQQVTLSCSPISGHRSVSWYQQTPGQGLQFLFEYFSETQRNKGNFPGRFSGRQFSNSRSEMNVSTLELGDSALYLCASSLDRVGEGYTFGSGTRLTVV.